A single sample is the source of the 29 T cell receptor beta chains below, sequenced in a study of blood T cell repertoires in COVID-19. Produced via immunoSEQ multiplex PCR; TCRdb's table is partial and in-frame only. The sample gives hundreds of thousands of clones, 80% to 90% of which show up once; about 12% is in the top ten. The sequenced sample was peripheral blood. The receptors were gathered from a woman in her sixties or seventies with COVID-19, enrolled during active disease.

The rearrangement joins TRBV5-1 to TRBJ2-7; no clear D. V was trimmed by 0 bases and J by 0 bases, leaving 10 bases between them. CDR1 is SGHRS and CDR2 is YFSETQ in the germline V gene. This CDR3 has 15 residues. For the CDR3, the DNA is TGCGCCAGCAGCTTGGAAGCAAAGAGCTCCTACGAGCAGTACTTC. It is translated as CASSLEAKSSYEQYF.

A few counts support this clone. The J gene is TRBJ2-2, the V gene TRBV2, with 13 nucleotides matching TRBD2. The germline V gene has CDR1 SNHLY and CDR2 FYNNEI. Trimming took 5 bases from V and 6 from J; bases not matched to a gene: 3. The CDR3 spans 15 residues. DNA of the CDR3: TGTGCCAGCAGTCCCACTAGCGGGGGGGCCGGGGAGCTGTTTTTT. Protein: CASSPTSGGAGELFF.

This rearrangement joins TRBV2 to TRBJ1-4; 8 nucleotides line up with TRBD1. Germline CDR1 SNHLY, CDR2 FYNNEI. This CDR3 is built from 15 residues. The V gene end was trimmed by 3 bases and the J gene end by 8 bases; junction bases not matched to a gene: 8. In DNA, the CDR3 is TGTGCCAGCAGTGACCTTGGACAGGGTTTCGAAAAACTGTTTTTT. This encodes CASSDLGQGFEKLFF.

This chain links TRBV20-1 with TRBJ2-3, with 12 bases lining up with TRBD2. The CDR3 is 16 amino acids. J was trimmed by 1 base and V by 3 bases; bases with no gene match: 5. Germline CDR1 DFQATT, CDR2 SNEGSKA (reference sequence). CDR3 DNA sequence: TGCAGTGCTAGTCAGGCTAGCGGGGGGGGCACAGATACGCAGTATTTT. This gives the protein CSASQASGGGTDTQYF.

V gene TRBV6-5 combines with J gene TRBJ1-2; 7 bases line up with TRBD1. The CDR3 is 12 amino acids. Germline lookup yields CDR1 MNHEY and CDR2 SVGAGI. V lost 5 bases, J lost 4 bases, and 1 base stayed unmatched. DNA of the CDR3: TGTGCCAGCAGTACAGGGGTCTATGGCTACACCTTC. As protein: CASSTGVYGYTF.

The chain carries TRBV20-1 and TRBJ2-3; weak D call: TRBD1 (5 bases). V was clipped by 7 bases and J by 7 bases, with 9 bases between them. CDR1 and CDR2 from the germline V gene are DFQATT and SNEGSKA (reference sequence). The CDR3 covers 10 residues. The CDR3 bases are TGCAGTGTCCGACAGCATACGCAGTATTTT. Residues: CSVRQHTQYF.

This chain connects TRBV5-3 to TRBJ1-6; TRBD1 is a possible D gene (5 bases). TRBV5-3 is flagged as an ORF with uncertain function. CDR3 size: 17 residues. Trimming cost V 2 bases and J 0 bases, with 12 bases left between them. CDR3 nucleotides: TGTGCCAGAAGCTTTGGGGCAGGGCTCTCCTATAATTCACCCCTCCACTTT. Encoded protein: CARSFGAGLSYNSPLHF.

The chain employs TRBV19 and TRBJ1-5; TRBD1 is a possible D gene (6 bases). Germline CDR1 LNHDA, CDR2 SQIVND (reference sequence). The V end lost 6 bases, the J end lost 7 bases, and 16 bases lay between the germline ends. CDR3 length equals 14 residues. The CDR3: CASSSDRTGQPQHF. The CDR3 coding sequence is TGTGCCAGTAGCTCCGACAGGACCGGGCAGCCCCAGCATTTT.

The J gene is TRBJ2-7, the V gene TRBV28, with 9 bases fitting TRBD1. The junction had 7 bases not matched to a gene; V was cut back by 2 bases and J by 2 bases. The CDR3 runs 16 residues. The germline V gene has CDR1 MDHEN and CDR2 SYDVKM. The CDR3 is CASSLDLGQGTYEQYF. In DNA, the CDR3 is TGTGCCAGCAGTTTAGATTTGGGACAGGGAACCTACGAGCAGTACTTC.

The chain carries TRBV7-9 and TRBJ1-4, with D perhaps matching TRBD1 (5 bases). The CDR3 is made up of 14 amino acids. Trimming left V 3 bases short and J 8 bases short, with 13 bases between. CDR1 SEHNR and CDR2 FQNEAQ come from the germline V gene (reference sequence). The chain's CDR3 is CASSFDRMGEKLFF. CDR3 nucleotides: TGTGCCAGCAGCTTCGACAGAATGGGAGAAAAACTGTTTTTT.

This clone was seen a handful of times. This chain connects TRBV27 to TRBJ2-3, with 7 bases that match TRBD2. Germline trimming cut 4 bases from V and 2 bases from J; bases unmatched to any gene: 12. The CDR3 is made up of 17 amino acids. Germline V gives CDR1 MNHEY, CDR2 SMNVEV (reference sequence). The CDR3, as DNA: TGTGCCAGCAGTTCCCCCCTTTTGGGGGGGTACACAGATACGCAGTATTTT. Translation: CASSSPLLGGYTDTQYF.

The chain uses TRBV14 and TRBJ2-7; D uncertain. The CDR3 consists of 15 residues. V was shortened by 4 bases and J by 2 bases, with 15 bases between the two germline ends. Germline assignment: CDR1 SGHDN and CDR2 FVKESK. This CDR3 is CASSPQSHGAYEQYF. Here the CDR3 DNA reads TGTGCCAGCAGCCCCCAATCCCACGGAGCCTACGAGCAGTACTTC. Full variable domain (rest looked up from reference TRBV14 and TRBJ2-7): EAGVTQFPSHSVIEKGQTVTLRCDPISGHDNLYWYRRVMGKEIKFLLHFVKESKQDESGMPNNRFLAERTGGTYSTLKVQPAELEDSGVYFCASSPQSHGAYEQYFGPGTRLTVT.

The rearrangement joins TRBV19 to TRBJ2-7; 9 positions agree with TRBD2. Germline assignment: CDR1 LNHDA and CDR2 SQIVND (reference sequence). The CDR3 is 16 residues long. V shed 3 bases and J 2 bases; nucleotides not matched to a gene: 8. CDR3 loop: CASSMSGLAPTYEQYF. The CDR3 DNA sequence: TGTGCCAGTAGTATGTCTGGACTAGCGCCTACCTACGAGCAGTACTTC.

The chain combines TRBV14 with TRBJ2-1; D unresolved. V dropped 5 bases and J dropped 8 bases, with 22 bases sitting between them. In germline, CDR1 is SGHDN, CDR2 FVKESK. The CDR3 has 16 amino acids. CDR3 residues: CASSNVWSQPNYEQFF. DNA of the CDR3: TGTGCCAGCAGCAACGTTTGGTCCCAACCTAACTATGAGCAGTTCTTC.

The rearrangement uses TRBV11-1 and TRBJ2-2; 11 nucleotides agree with TRBD2. The V and J ends lost 5 bases and 4 bases, in that order; junction bases with no gene match: 6. CDR1 is SGHAT and CDR2 is FQDESV in the germline V gene (reference sequence). This CDR3 has 16 amino acids. For the CDR3, the DNA is TGTGCCAGCAGCCTCAGACTAGCGGGGAGCACCGGGGAGCTGTTTTTT. This gives the protein CASSLRLAGSTGELFF. Combining the CDR3 with reference TRBV11-1 and TRBJ2-2 gives the whole variable domain EAEVAQSPRYKITEKSQAVAFWCDPISGHATLYWYRQILGQGPELLVQFQDESVVDDSQLPKDRFSAERLKGVDSTLKIQPAELGDSAMYLCASSLRLAGSTGELFFGEGSRLTVL.

The rearrangement uses TRBV5-1 and TRBJ2-2; TRBD1 matches at 10 bases. This CDR3 is built from 19 residues. Germline CDR1 SGHRS, CDR2 YFSETQ. J was trimmed by 0 bases and V by 3 bases; bases with no gene match: 11. This CDR3 is CASSSPGDRGSTNTGELFF. The CDR3 DNA reads as TGCGCCAGCAGCTCACCGGGGGACAGGGGTAGTACGAACACCGGGGAGCTGTTTTTT.

The chain employs TRBV19 and TRBJ1-5, with D possibly TRBD1 on 5 matching bases. V was trimmed by 2 bases and J by 6 bases, leaving 5 bases between them. There are 12 residues in the CDR3. Germline-derived CDR1 and CDR2 are LNHDA and SQIVND (reference sequence). Here the CDR3 DNA reads TGTGCCAGTAGTATAAGGGGTCAGCCCCAGCATTTT. Encoded protein: CASSIRGQPQHF. Full variable domain (remainder filled in from reference TRBV19 and TRBJ1-5): DGGITQSPKYLFRKEGQNVTLSCEQNLNHDAMYWYRQDPGQGLRLIYYSQIVNDFQKGDIAEGYSVSREKKESFPLTVTSAQKNPTAFYLCASSIRGQPQHFGDGTRLSIL.

This clone was seen a handful of times. V and J are TRBV18 and TRBJ1-1; D perhaps matches TRBD1 (6 bases). Germline-derived CDR1 and CDR2 are KGHSH and LQKENI. The CDR3 extends over 14 amino acids. Between the trimmed V and J ends, which lost 3 bases and 5 bases, there was a span of 13 bases. This CDR3 is CASSPYPGETEAFF. The CDR3 DNA is TGTGCCAGCTCACCTTACCCAGGGGAGACTGAAGCTTTCTTT.

In regard to this clone: Different DNA sequences within this sample yield the same CDR3. V and J are TRBV18 and TRBJ1-5; unclear D gene. The CDR3 extends over 13 amino acids. The ends were cut back, 3 bases at V and 1 base at J, with 4 bases in the middle. Per the germline V gene, CDR1 is KGHSH and CDR2 is LQKENI. The CDR3 sequence is CASSPESNQPQHF. DNA of the CDR3: TGTGCCAGCTCACCGGAGAGCAATCAGCCCCAGCATTTT.

This clone was picked up a small number of times. V usage is TRBV5-6 and J usage is TRBJ1-1; TRBD1 matches 12 bases. The CDR3 is 15 amino acids. Germline CDR1 SGHDT, CDR2 YYEEEE. J was trimmed by 4 bases and V by 3 bases; bases with no gene match: 4. The CDR3 nucleotides read TGTGCCAGCAGCTACCGGGACAGGGGGCCCACTGAAGCTTTCTTT. This codes for CASSYRDRGPTEAFF.

The chain joins TRBV28 to TRBJ2-7; TRBD1 matches at 9 bases. J gave up 1 base and V 6 bases, and 7 bases lay outside the gene matches. The V gene's germline CDR1 is MDHEN and CDR2 SYDVKM. CDR3 size: 15 residues. Here the CDR3 reads CASRSGTGISYEQYF. CDR3 in DNA: TGTGCCAGCAGATCCGGGACAGGGATTTCCTACGAGCAGTACTTC. Combining the CDR3 with reference TRBV28 and TRBJ2-7 gives the whole variable domain DVKVTQSSRYLVKRTGEKVFLECVQDMDHENMFWYRQDPGLGLRLIYFSYDVKMKEKGDIPEGYSVSREKKERFSLILESASTNQTSMYLCASRSGTGISYEQYFGPGTRLTVT.

The chain links TRBV12-5 to TRBJ2-2; the match to TRBD1 covers 8 bases. The CDR3 has 14 amino acids. The V gene's germline CDR1 is LGHNT and CDR2 FRNRAP. The J segment lost 7 bases and the V segment lost 6 bases, leaving 7 bases of the junction unmatched. The CDR3 sequence: CASGTGQGSGELFF. In DNA form, the CDR3 reads TGTGCTAGTGGGACCGGACAGGGTAGCGGGGAGCTGTTTTTT.

The chain is built from TRBV4-2 and TRBJ2-7; 12 bases agree with TRBD2. The length of the CDR3 is 15 residues. V shed 5 bases and J 4 bases; nucleotides not matched to a gene: 6. Looked up from germline, CDR1 is LGHNA and CDR2 is YNFKEQ. The CDR3, as DNA: TGTGCCAGCAGCTCTAGCGGGGGGGCCGGGTACGAGCAGTACTTC. Its translation: CASSSSGGAGYEQYF.

On this clone itself: Its ends do not fully match the called genes, so a read error is possible. The genes are TRBV4-2 and TRBJ2-5; possible D gene TRBD2, 6 bases. There are 15 residues in the CDR3. Germline lookup yields CDR1 LGHNA and CDR2 YNFKEQ. The CDR3 bases are TGTGCCGGCAGCCCCGGGACTCCTGGCCAAGAGACCCAGTACTTC. As protein: CAGSPGTPGQETQYF.

The J gene is TRBJ2-1, the V gene TRBV23-1; 8 bases line up with TRBD1. TRBV23-1 is flagged as an ORF with uncertain function. V lost 0 bases, J lost 3 bases, and 4 bases stayed unmatched. The CDR3 consists of 16 residues. The CDR3 bases are TGCGCCAGCAGTCAATCGCCACAGGGGGACTACAATGAGCAGTTCTTC. Translation gives CASSQSPQGDYNEQFF.

V is TRBV15 and J is TRBJ1-6; D not certain. Germline V gene data show CDR1 as LNHNV and CDR2 as YYDKDF (reference sequence). The V gene lost 0 bases and the J gene lost 7 bases, with 10 bases spanning the gap. The CDR3 runs to 15 residues. As DNA, the CDR3 is TGTGCCACCAGCAGAGATAGAGTACCAAATTCACCCCTCCACTTT. Encoded protein: CATSRDRVPNSPLHF. Together with reference TRBV15 and TRBJ1-6, the CDR3 gives the full variable domain: DAMVIQNPRYQVTQFGKPVTLSCSQTLNHNVMYWYQQKSSQAPKLLFHYYDKDFNNEADTPDNFQSRRPNTSFCFLDIRSPGLGDTAMYLCATSRDRVPNSPLHFGNGTRLTVT.

The sample holds one count of this clone. This chain uses TRBV10-1 with TRBJ2-2, with TRBD2 matching over 7 bases. Germline CDR1 reads WNHNN; CDR2 reads SYGVQD (reference sequence). The CDR3 runs 15 residues. Trimming removed 9 bases from V and 7 bases from J; junction bases left unmatched: 14. The CDR3 here is CASQSSGAGGGELFF. The CDR3 DNA reads as TGCGCCAGTCAATCCAGCGGGGCGGGTGGCGGGGAGCTGTTTTTT.

CDR3 DNA: TGTGCCAGCAGCCAAGGTGAGGGCCTAAGTGAGCAGTTCTTC. Protein sequence: CASSQGEGLSEQFF. The rearrangement links TRBV6-2 or TRBV6-3 to TRBJ2-1; D may be TRBD2 (5 bases). V was trimmed by 6 bases and J by 9 bases, leaving 18 bases between them. The CDR3 covers 14 residues. Germline V gene lookup returns CDR1 MNHEY and CDR2 SVGEGT.

The rearrangement links TRBV4-3 to TRBJ2-3; 8 bases map to TRBD2. The CDR3 has 15 residues. Per the germline V gene, CDR1 is LGHNA and CDR2 is YSLEER. The trim removed 1 base at V and 5 bases at J, leaving 5 bases unmatched. CDR3 sequence (DNA): TGCGCCAGCAGCCAAGTAGCGGGGCTGCTAGATACGCAGTATTTT. This codes for CASSQVAGLLDTQYF.